The rows below give T cell receptor beta chains drawn from one sample of a study of beta chain features in type 1 diabetes. The table came from immunoSEQ multiplex PCR; TCRdb's copy has only in-frame clones and leaves some out. The sample includes fewer than 500,000 clones, around 13% seen only once; the top ten take 0.03% to 0.04%. Sequencing input: naive CD4+ T cells from blood. The receptors come from a man aged 30 to 45 in good health. Both conserved end residues are part of each CDR3. A D gene is named only where the DNA matches it firmly. Clone size is stated in some rows and not others, as once, few, many or a class when expanded.

TRBV18	few	TRBD2	TRBJ2-1	TGTGCCAGCTCACCCCCACTAGCGGGAGTTCCCTACAATGAGCAGTTCTTC	CASSPPLAGVPYNEQFF
TRBV27	few	TRBD2	TRBJ2-3	TGTGCCAGCTCCCGGGCTAGCGGGATGGCAGATACGCAGTATTTT	CASSRASGMADTQYF
TRBV7-7	few	-	TRBJ2-2	TGTGCCAGCAGCTTAGGCGGGGTCGGGGAGCTGTTTTTT	CASSLGGVGELFF
TRBV7-9	-	TRBD2	TRBJ2-1	TGTGCCAGCAGCTTAAAAGGGACTAGCTCCTACAATGAGCAGTTCTTC	CASSLKGTSSYNEQFF
TRBV7-9	-	-	TRBJ2-5	TGTGCCAGCAGCTTAGCAGGGGCGCAGGAGACCCAGTACTTC	CASSLAGAQETQYF
TRBV5-6	-	-	TRBJ1-2	TGTGCCAGCAGCCTTCAGGGCGTCTATGGCTACACCTTC	CASSLQGVYGYTF
TRBV29-1	-	-	TRBJ2-7	TGCAGCGTCACCACAGGGATGTCCTACGAGCAGTACTTC	CSVTTGMSYEQYF
TRBV4-1	few	-	TRBJ1-1	TGCGCCAGCAGAAGGGGAGCCTCGAACACTGAAGCTTTCTTT	CASRRGASNTEAFF
TRBV14	few	TRBD2	TRBJ2-2	TGTGCCAGCAGCCAAATCACTAGCGTCGGGGAGCTGTTTTTT	CASSQITSVGELFF
TRBV2	few	TRBD1	TRBJ2-4	TGTGCCAGCACCGCGATCCCGGGACAGGGGGCGCGTGGAAACATTCAGTACTTC	CASTAIPGQGARGNIQYF
TRBV6-6	-	-	TRBJ1-4	TGTGCCAGCTTGGAGGGTGGAGGTGAAAAACTGTTTTTT	CASLEGGGEKLFF
TRBV7-9	-	-	TRBJ2-5	TGTGCCAGCAGCCTGATGAGTGAGACCCAGTACTTC	CASSLMSETQYF
TRBV5-1	-	-	TRBJ2-3	TGCGCCAGCAGCAACCGGGCCACGACAGATACGCAGTATTTT	CASSNRATTDTQYF
TRBV9	few	-	TRBJ2-1	TGTGCCAGCAGCGTAGCCCAGGGTTCTGAGCAGTTCTTC	CASSVAQGSEQFF
TRBV7-2	few	-	TRBJ2-1	TGTGCCAGCAGCTTGGGCGGCCCCCCATCGCGGTTCTTC	CASSLGGPPSRFF
TRBV9	-	-	TRBJ2-5	TGTGCCAGCAGCGTAGGGAACGGGATACAAGAGACCCAGTACTTC	CASSVGNGIQETQYF
TRBV9	-	TRBD1	TRBJ1-1	TGTGCCAGCAGCGTAACTACAGGGGGCACTGAAGCTTTCTTT	CASSVTTGGTEAFF
TRBV9	once	TRBD1	TRBJ1-2	TGTGCCAGCAGCCCAAGGACAGGCAACTATGGCTACACCTTC	CASSPRTGNYGYTF
TRBV5-1	few	TRBD1	TRBJ2-5	TGCGCCAGCAGCCCGGCAGGGGGACGCCAAGAGACCCAGTACTTC	CASSPAGGRQETQYF
TRBV9	-	TRBD1	TRBJ2-7	TGTGCCAGCAGCGTATTTGACAGGGGGCAACACGAGCAGTACTTC	CASSVFDRGQHEQYF
TRBV30	few	TRBD1	TRBJ2-2	TGTGCCTGGAGACAGGGGGGAACCGGGGAGCTGTTTTTT	CAWRQGGTGELFF
TRBV25-1	-	TRBD1	TRBJ2-4	TGTGCCAGCGTAACAGGGGGCGGCATTCAGTACTTC	CASVTGGGIQYF
TRBV14	few	-	TRBJ1-1	TGTGCCAGCAGCCAAGTCGGGACTGAAGCTTTCTTT	CASSQVGTEAFF
TRBV25-1	-	TRBD1	TRBJ1-3	TGTGCCAGCAGACCGACAGGGGAATACACCATATATTTT	CASRPTGEYTIYF
TRBV10-3	few	-	TRBJ2-3	TGTGCCATCACTCCGGAGGGACTTCGCACAGATACGCAGTATTTT	CAITPEGLRTDTQYF
TRBV7-9	-	-	TRBJ2-2	TGTGCCAGCAGCTTCCGAGTGTCGGGCACCGGGGAGCTGTTTTTT	CASSFRVSGTGELFF
TRBV6-4	-	TRBD2	TRBJ2-2	TGTGCCAGCAGTGACTCGCCACTAGCGGGGGGTAACACCGGGGAGCTGTTTTTT	CASSDSPLAGGNTGELFF
TRBV13	-	TRBD1	TRBJ2-5	TGTGCCACCTCCGGGACAGGGGAACCAGAGACCCAGTACTTC	CATSGTGEPETQYF
TRBV5-6	few	-	TRBJ2-3	TGTGCCAGCAGCTTTGGAGCAGATACGCAGTATTTT	CASSFGADTQYF
TRBV27	-	-	TRBJ2-3	TGTGCCAGCAGTTTATTGGAAGGACGCACAGATACGCAGTATTTT	CASSLLEGRTDTQYF
TRBV6-4	few	-	TRBJ1-6	TGTGCCAGCAGTAGGGGTTCTGATTCACCCCTCCACTTT	CASSRGSDSPLHF
TRBV4-3	-	-	TRBJ2-3	TGCGCCAGCAGGGACAGAGTGACTAGCACAGATACGCAGTATTTT	CASRDRVTSTDTQYF
TRBV30	few	-	TRBJ1-2	TGTGCCTGGAGTAAGGGGAGCGACTATGGCTACACCTTC	CAWSKGSDYGYTF
TRBV18	few	-	TRBJ2-3	TGTGCCAGCTCACCGTTGACCGTACAGGCAGCTAGCACAGATACGCAGTATTTT	CASSPLTVQAASTDTQYF
TRBV18	few	-	TRBJ2-1	TGTGCCAGCTCACCACAGTCCAATGAGCAGTTCTTC	CASSPQSNEQFF
TRBV4-3	few	TRBD1	TRBJ1-2	TGCGCCAGCAGCCATATGGGACAGCGAAACTATGGCTACACCTTC	CASSHMGQRNYGYTF
TRBV19	few	TRBD1	TRBJ1-5	TGTGCCAGTAGCACGGACAGGGCAAAGCCCCAGCATTTT	CASSTDRAKPQHF
TRBV7-8	-	-	TRBJ2-3	TGTGCCAGCAGTCCTCCCCGGCCGGGGACGCAGTATTTT	CASSPPRPGTQYF
TRBV7-9	-	-	TRBJ1-2	TGTGCCAGCAGCGAAGGAAGTGCGAGCACCTTC	CASSEGSASTF
TRBV6-5	-	-	TRBJ1-2	TGTGCCAGCAGAAATGGGGCTTCCTTCGGCTACACCTTC	CASRNGASFGYTF
TRBV15	-	-	TRBJ2-3	TGTGCCACCAGCAGAGAAGGTTTTGGGGCAGATACGCAGTATTTT	CATSREGFGADTQYF
TRBV19	few	TRBD1	TRBJ2-3	TGTGCCAGTAGTAAGGACAGGGTCCCAGATACGCAGTATTTT	CASSKDRVPDTQYF
TRBV4-3	few	-	TRBJ1-1	TGCGCCAGCAGCCTGCGGGTGGGAGGAAGCACTGAAGCTTTCTTT	CASSLRVGGSTEAFF
TRBV9	-	-	TRBJ2-2	TGTGCCAGCAGCCCTCACACTCGATACACCGGGGAGCTGTTTTTT	CASSPHTRYTGELFF
TRBV7-2	-	TRBD2	TRBJ2-1	TGTGCCAGCAGCTGGCGGGACTACCCCTACAATGAGCAGTTCTTC	CASSWRDYPYNEQFF
TRBV9	-	-	TRBJ2-4	TGTGCCAGCAGCCCGCGGACAGCCCCCAAAAACATTCAGTACTTC	CASSPRTAPKNIQYF
TRBV6-5	-	TRBD1	TRBJ2-4	TGTGCCAGCAGTTCGGGGACAGGGTATCCCAAAAACATTCAGTACTTC	CASSSGTGYPKNIQYF
TRBV28	few	-	TRBJ2-1	TGTGCCAGCAGTTTCCAGGGGCAAGCCTTTGAGCAGTTCTTC	CASSFQGQAFEQFF
TRBV29-1	-	-	TRBJ1-4	TGCAGCGCGACCGGGACACAGAAGACTAATGAAAAACTGTTTTTT	CSATGTQKTNEKLFF
TRBV30	few	-	TRBJ1-5	TGTGCCTGGAGTTTTGGGGGAGGGATCGGCAATCAGCCCCAGCATTTT	CAWSFGGGIGNQPQHF